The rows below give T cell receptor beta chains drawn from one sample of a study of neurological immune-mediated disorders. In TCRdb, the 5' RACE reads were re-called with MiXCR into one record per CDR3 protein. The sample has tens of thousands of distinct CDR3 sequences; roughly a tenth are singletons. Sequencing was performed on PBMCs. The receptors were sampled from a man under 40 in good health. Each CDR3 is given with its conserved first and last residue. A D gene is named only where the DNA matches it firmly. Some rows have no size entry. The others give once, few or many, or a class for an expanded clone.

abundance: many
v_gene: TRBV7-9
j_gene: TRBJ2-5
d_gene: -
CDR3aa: CASSSSGGAQYF
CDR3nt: TGTGCCAGCAGCTCCTCAGGGGGGGCCCAGTACTTC

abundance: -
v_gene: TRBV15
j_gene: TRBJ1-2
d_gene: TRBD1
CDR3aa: CATNQPGQGASGYTF
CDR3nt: TGTGCCACCAACCAACCGGGACAGGGGGCGAGCGGCTACACCTTC

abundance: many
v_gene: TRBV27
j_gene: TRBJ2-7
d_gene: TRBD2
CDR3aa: CASSRSGSRSYEQYF
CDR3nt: TGTGCCAGCAGCCGAAGCGGGAGCCGCTCCTACGAGCAGTACTTC

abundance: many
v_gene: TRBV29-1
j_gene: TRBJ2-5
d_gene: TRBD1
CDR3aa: CSVVLRDRETQYF
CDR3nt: TGCAGCGTTGTTCTCCGGGACAGGGAGACCCAGTACTTC

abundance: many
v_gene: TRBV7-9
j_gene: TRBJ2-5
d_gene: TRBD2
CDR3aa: CASSLASGGFEETQYF
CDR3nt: TGTGCCAGCAGCCTCGCATCGGGAGGATTTGAAGAGACCCAGTACTTC

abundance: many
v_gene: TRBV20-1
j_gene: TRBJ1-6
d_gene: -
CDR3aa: CSVEVSYNSPLHF
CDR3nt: TGCAGTGTTGAGGTCTCCTATAATTCACCCCTCCACTTT

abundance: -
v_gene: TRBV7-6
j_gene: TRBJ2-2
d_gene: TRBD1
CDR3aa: CASSVGQLLSTGELFF
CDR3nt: TGTGCCAGCAGCGTGGGACAGCTTCTAAGCACCGGGGAGCTGTTTTTT

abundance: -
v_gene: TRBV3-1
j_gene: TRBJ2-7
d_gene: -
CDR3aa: CASSQYLLSSYEQYF
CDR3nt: TGTGCCAGCAGCCAATACCTGCTGAGCTCCTACGAGCAGTACTTC

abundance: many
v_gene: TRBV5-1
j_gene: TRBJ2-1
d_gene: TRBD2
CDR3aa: CASSLGLAGVDEQFF
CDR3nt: TGCGCCAGCAGCTTGGGACTAGCGGGAGTGGATGAGCAGTTCTTC

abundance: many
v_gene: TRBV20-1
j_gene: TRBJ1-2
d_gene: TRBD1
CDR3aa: CSARDRGQGARAYGYTF
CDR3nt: TGCAGTGCTAGAGATCGAGGACAGGGGGCGCGGGCCTATGGCTACACCTTC

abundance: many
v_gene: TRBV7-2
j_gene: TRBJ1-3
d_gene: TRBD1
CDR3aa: CASSNMDRVPSSGNTIYF
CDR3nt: TGTGCCAGCAGCAACATGGACAGGGTTCCCAGCTCTGGAAACACCATATATTTT

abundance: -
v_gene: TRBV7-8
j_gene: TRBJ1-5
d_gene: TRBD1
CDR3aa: CASSLDRDRANQPQHF
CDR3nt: TGTGCCAGCAGCTTGGACCGGGACAGGGCCAATCAGCCCCAGCATTTT

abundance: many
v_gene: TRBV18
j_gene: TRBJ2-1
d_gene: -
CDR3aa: CASSQYSTGWDEQFF
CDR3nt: TGTGCCAGCTCGCAGTATTCCACAGGGTGGGATGAGCAGTTCTTC

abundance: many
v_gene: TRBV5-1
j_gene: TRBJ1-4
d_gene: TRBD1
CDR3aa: CASSRDRGNEKLFF
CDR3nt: TGCGCCAGCAGCCGTGACAGGGGTAATGAAAAACTGTTTTTT

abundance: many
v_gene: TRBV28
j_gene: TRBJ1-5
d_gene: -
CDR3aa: CASRAQGPQPQHF
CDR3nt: TGTGCCAGCAGGGCTCAGGGACCGCAGCCCCAGCATTTT

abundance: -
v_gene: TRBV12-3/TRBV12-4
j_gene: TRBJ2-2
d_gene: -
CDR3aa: CASSLTRGTGELFF
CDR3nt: TGTGCCAGCAGTCTGACACGGGGCACCGGGGAGCTGTTTTTT

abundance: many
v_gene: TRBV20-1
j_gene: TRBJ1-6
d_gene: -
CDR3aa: CSGVRQLGSPLHF
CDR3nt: TGCAGTGGTGTCCGGCAGCTCGGTTCACCCCTCCACTTT

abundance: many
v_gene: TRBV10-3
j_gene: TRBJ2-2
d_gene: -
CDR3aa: CAIRTASGAGELFF
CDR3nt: TGTGCCATAAGGACGGCCTCGGGAGCCGGGGAGCTGTTTTTT

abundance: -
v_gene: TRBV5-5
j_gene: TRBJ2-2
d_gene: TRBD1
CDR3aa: CASSLVPQGAVTGELFF
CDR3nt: TGTGCCAGCAGCTTGGTTCCACAGGGGGCGGTCACCGGGGAGCTGTTTTTT

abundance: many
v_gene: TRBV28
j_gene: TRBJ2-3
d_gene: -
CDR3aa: CASSFGGGGDTQYF
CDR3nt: TGTGCCAGCAGTTTCGGAGGGGGCGGGGATACGCAGTATTTT

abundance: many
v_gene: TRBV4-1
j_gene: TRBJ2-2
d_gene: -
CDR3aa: CASSQEWQDFGELFF
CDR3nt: TGCGCCAGCAGCCAAGAGTGGCAGGACTTCGGGGAGCTGTTTTTT

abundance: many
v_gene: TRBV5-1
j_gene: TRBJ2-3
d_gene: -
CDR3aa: CASSKGAITDTQYF
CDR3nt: TGCGCCAGCAGTAAAGGGGCTATCACAGATACGCAGTATTTT

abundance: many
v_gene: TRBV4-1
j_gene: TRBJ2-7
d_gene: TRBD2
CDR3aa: CASSQAITSGYSYEQYF
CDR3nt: TGCGCCAGCAGCCAAGCGATAACTAGCGGATACTCCTACGAGCAGTACTTC

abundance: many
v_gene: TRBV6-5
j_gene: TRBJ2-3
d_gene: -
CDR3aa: CASSYRETDTQYF
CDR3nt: TGTGCCAGCAGTTACAGGGAGACAGATACGCAGTATTTT

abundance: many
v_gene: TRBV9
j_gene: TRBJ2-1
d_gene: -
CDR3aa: CASSVTYNEQFF
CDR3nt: TGTGCCAGCAGCGTAACCTACAATGAGCAGTTCTTC

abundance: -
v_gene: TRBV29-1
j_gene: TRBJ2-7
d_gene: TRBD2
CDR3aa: CSVEGLAEYEQYF
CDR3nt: TGCAGCGTTGAGGGACTAGCGGAGTACGAGCAGTACTTC

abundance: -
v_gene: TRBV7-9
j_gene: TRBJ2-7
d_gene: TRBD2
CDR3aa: CASSLGPGTSGRSSSYEQYF
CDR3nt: TGTGCCAGCAGCTTAGGCCCTGGGACTAGCGGGAGGTCTAGCTCCTACGAGCAGTACTTC

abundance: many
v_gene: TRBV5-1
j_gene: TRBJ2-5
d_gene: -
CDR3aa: CASSLVGGPYQETQYF
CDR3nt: TGCGCCAGCAGCTTGGTGGGGGGGCCCTACCAAGAGACCCAGTACTTC

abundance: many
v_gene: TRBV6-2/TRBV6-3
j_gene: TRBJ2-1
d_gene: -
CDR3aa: CASSYSGPTNEQFF
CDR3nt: TGTGCCAGCAGTTACTCGGGACCTACCAATGAGCAGTTCTTC

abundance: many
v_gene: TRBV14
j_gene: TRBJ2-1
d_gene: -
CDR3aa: CASSQLRRGNEQFF
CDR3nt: TGTGCCAGCAGCCAACTAAGAAGGGGTAATGAGCAGTTCTTC

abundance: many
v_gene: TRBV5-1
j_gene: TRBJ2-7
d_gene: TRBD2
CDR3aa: CASSLLASGNSYEQYF
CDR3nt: TGCGCCAGCAGCCTCCTGGCGAGCGGGAACTCCTACGAGCAGTACTTC

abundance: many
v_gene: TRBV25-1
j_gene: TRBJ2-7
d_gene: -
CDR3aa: CASSWDTYEQYF
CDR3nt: TGTGCCAGCAGTTGGGACACCTACGAGCAGTACTTC

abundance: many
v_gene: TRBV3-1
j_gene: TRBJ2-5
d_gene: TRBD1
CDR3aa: CASSQGFTGAGYQETQYF
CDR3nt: TGTGCCAGCAGCCAAGGTTTTACAGGGGCTGGGTACCAAGAGACCCAGTACTTC

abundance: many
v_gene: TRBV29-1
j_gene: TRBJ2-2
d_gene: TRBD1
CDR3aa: CSVPRTGGDTGELFF
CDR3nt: TGCAGCGTTCCCCGGACAGGGGGGGACACCGGGGAGCTGTTTTTT

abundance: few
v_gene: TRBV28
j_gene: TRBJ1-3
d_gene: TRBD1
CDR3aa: CASSSADRDRFGNTIYF
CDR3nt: TGTGCCAGCAGTTCCGCCGACAGGGACCGCTTTGGAAACACCATATATTTT

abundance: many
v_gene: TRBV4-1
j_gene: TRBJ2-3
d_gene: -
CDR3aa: CASSQGEILRERADTQYF
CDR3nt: TGCGCCAGCAGCCAAGGGGAAATCCTCCGGGAGCGGGCAGATACGCAGTATTTT

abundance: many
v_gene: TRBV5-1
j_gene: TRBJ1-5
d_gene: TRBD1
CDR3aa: CASSLAGTGYISQPQHF
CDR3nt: TGCGCCAGCAGCTTGGCCGGGACAGGGTATATTAGTCAGCCCCAGCATTTT

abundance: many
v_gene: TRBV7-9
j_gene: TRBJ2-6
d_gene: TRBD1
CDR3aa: CASSDERTGSGVLTF
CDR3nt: TGTGCCAGCAGCGACGAAAGGACAGGGTCGGGCGTCCTGACTTTC

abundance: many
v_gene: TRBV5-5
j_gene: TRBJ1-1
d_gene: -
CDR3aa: CASSLVITADEAFF
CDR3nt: TGTGCCAGCAGCTTGGTGATCACGGCAGATGAAGCTTTCTTT

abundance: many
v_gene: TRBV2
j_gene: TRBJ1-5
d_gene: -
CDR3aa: CASRPRGNQPQHF
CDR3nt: TGTGCCAGCAGACCCCGTGGGAATCAGCCCCAGCATTTT

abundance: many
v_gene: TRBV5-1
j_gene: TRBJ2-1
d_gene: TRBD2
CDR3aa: CASRVAGVASNEQFF
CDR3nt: TGCGCCAGCAGGGTAGCGGGAGTCGCCTCCAATGAGCAGTTCTTC

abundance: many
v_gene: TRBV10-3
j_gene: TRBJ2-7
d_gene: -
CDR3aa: CAIAGPNYEQYF
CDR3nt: TGTGCCATCGCGGGACCTAACTACGAGCAGTACTTC

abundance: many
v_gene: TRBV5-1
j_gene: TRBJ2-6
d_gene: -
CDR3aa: CASFLGGSAGANVLTF
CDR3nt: TGCGCCTCGTTTTTGGGCGGATCGGCGGGGGCCAACGTCCTGACTTTC

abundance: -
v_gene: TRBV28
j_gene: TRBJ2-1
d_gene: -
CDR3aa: CASNVGPGGSYNEQFF
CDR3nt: TGTGCCAGCAACGTGGGCCCGGGCGGATCCTACAATGAGCAGTTCTTC

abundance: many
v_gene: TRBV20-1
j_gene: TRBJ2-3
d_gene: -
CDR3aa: CSARDGNTDTQYF
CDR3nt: TGCAGTGCTAGAGATGGAAATACAGATACGCAGTATTTT

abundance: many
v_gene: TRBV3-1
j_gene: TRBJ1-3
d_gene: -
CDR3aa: CASSQEAGTGNTIYF
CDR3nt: TGTGCCAGCAGCCAAGAGGCAGGGACTGGAAACACCATATATTTT

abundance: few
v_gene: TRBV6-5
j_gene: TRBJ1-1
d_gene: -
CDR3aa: CASSYSFQMNTEAFF
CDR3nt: TGTGCCAGCAGTTACTCTTTTCAGATGAACACTGAAGCTTTCTTT

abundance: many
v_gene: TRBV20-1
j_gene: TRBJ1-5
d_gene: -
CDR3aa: CSASTQYSNQPQHF
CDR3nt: TGCAGTGCTAGCACGCAGTATAGCAATCAGCCCCAGCATTTT

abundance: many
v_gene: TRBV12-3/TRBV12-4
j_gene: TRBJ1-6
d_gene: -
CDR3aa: CASSSLARFGSPLHF
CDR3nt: TGTGCCAGCAGTTCCCTTGCTCGATTCGGTTCACCCCTCCACTTT

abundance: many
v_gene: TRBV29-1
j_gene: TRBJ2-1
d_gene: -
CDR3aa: CSALRDRNEQFF
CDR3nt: TGCAGCGCTCTCCGGGATAGGAATGAGCAGTTCTTC

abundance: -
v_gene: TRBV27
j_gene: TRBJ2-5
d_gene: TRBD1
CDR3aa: CASSESGQGAPETQYF
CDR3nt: TGTGCCAGCAGTGAATCGGGACAGGGGGCGCCTGAGACCCAGTACTTC

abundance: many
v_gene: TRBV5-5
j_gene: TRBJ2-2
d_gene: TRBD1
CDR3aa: CASSVRTGNTGELFF
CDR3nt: TGTGCCAGCAGCGTCCGGACAGGGAACACCGGGGAGCTGTTTTTT

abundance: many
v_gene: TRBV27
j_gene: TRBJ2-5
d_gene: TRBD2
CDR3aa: CASSLRASGRETQYF
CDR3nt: TGTGCCAGCAGTTTACGGGCTAGCGGGAGAGAGACCCAGTACTTC